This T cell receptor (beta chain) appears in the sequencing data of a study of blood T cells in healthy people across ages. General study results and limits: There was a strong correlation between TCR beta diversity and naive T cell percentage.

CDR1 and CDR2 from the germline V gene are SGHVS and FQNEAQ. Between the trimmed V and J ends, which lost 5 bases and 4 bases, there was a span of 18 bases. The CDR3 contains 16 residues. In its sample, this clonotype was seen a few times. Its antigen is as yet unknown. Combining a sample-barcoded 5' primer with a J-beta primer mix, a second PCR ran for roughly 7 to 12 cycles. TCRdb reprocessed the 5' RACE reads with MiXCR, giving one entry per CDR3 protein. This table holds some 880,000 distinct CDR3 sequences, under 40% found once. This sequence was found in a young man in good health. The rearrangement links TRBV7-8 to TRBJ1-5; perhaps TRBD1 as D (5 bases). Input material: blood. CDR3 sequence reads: CASSLGGALQNQPQHF. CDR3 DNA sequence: TGTGCCAGCAGCCTAGGAGGGGCACTCCAAAATCAGCCCCAGCATTTT.